This passage covers 12 T cell receptor beta chains from one sample sequenced in a study of blood T cell repertoires in COVID-19. Clones were sequenced by immunoSEQ multiplex PCR, and TCRdb holds only the in-frame ones, with some missing. The sample comprises over 150,000 clones, around 86% of which are singletons, and under 0.65% rests with the top ten. The specimen was peripheral blood. The receptors stem from a man aged 60 to 69 with COVID-19, enrolled during active disease.

The chain has TRBV7-9 and TRBJ1-1; no definite D call. V lost 5 bases, J lost 8 bases, and 6 bases lay in between. The CDR3 has 10 residues. Germline lookup yields CDR1 SEHNR and CDR2 FQNEAQ (reference sequence). This CDR3 reads CASSGEEAFF. Written as DNA, the CDR3 is TGTGCCAGCAGCGGGGAGGAAGCTTTCTTT.

The chain employs TRBV13 and TRBJ1-2; perhaps TRBD1 as D (5 bases). Germline V gene data show CDR1 as PRHDT and CDR2 as FYEKMQ (reference sequence). Trimming left V 5 bases short and J 1 base short, with 26 bases between. The CDR3 loop spans 19 amino acids. CDR3 nucleotides: TGTGCCAGCAGCCTCGGACACAACCTCGGTCCCCGAAATAACTATGGCTACACCTTC. It codes for CASSLGHNLGPRNNYGYTF.

The chain links TRBV2 to TRBJ1-5, with D possibly TRBD1 on 6 matching bases. The CDR3 contains 14 residues. Germline values: CDR1 SNHLY, CDR2 FYNNEI. The V end was cut by 5 bases, the J end by 10 bases, with 18 bases between. Here the CDR3 reads CASSTNRAVAPQHF. The CDR3 DNA reads as TGTGCCAGCAGTACAAACAGGGCGGTAGCTCCCCAGCATTTT.

The rearrangement links TRBV28 to TRBJ1-5; D is unresolved. V shed 8 bases and J shed 0 bases, with 11 bases lying between them. This CDR3 has 14 amino acids. Germline CDR1 MDHEN, CDR2 SYDVKM. The CDR3 DNA reads as TGTGCCAGCTTACCGGACTATAGCAATCAGCCCCAGCATTTT. It codes for CASLPDYSNQPQHF.

The V call is TRBV7-2, the J call TRBJ2-7; TRBD2 matches 13 bases. The CDR3 covers 17 residues. The germline V gene encodes CDR1 SGHTA and CDR2 FQGNSA. Trimming cost V 7 bases and J 2 bases; bases outside gene matches: 11. Here the CDR3 DNA reads TGTGCCAGCACCATAGGAGCCGGGACTAGCGGGACCTACGAGCAGTACTTC. Residues: CASTIGAGTSGTYEQYF.

V and J are TRBV28 and TRBJ1-2; TRBD1 might be the D (5 bases). Trimming shortened V by 7 bases and J by 1 base, and 10 bases separated the two germline ends. Germline V gives CDR1 MDHEN, CDR2 SYDVKM. The CDR3 runs 13 residues. This CDR3 reads CASNDRSNYGYTF. The CDR3 nucleotides are TGTGCCAGCAACGACAGAAGTAACTATGGCTACACCTTC.

The rearrangement uses TRBV30 and TRBJ1-5, with 8 bases identical to TRBD1. The germline gives CDR1 GTSNPN, CDR2 SVGIG (reference sequence). The CDR3 loop spans 13 amino acids. V trimming: 5 bases; J trimming: 4 bases; junction bases outside the gene matches: 4. The CDR3 here is CAWAGGLNQPQHF. The CDR3 coding sequence is TGTGCCTGGGCAGGGGGCCTAAATCAGCCCCAGCATTTT. Full variable domain (missing parts from reference TRBV30 and TRBJ1-5): SQTIHQWPATLVQPVGSPLSLECTVEGTSNPNLYWYRQAAGRGLQLLFYSVGIGQISSEVPQNLSASRPQDRQFILSSKKLLLSDSGFYLCAWAGGLNQPQHFGDGTRLSIL.

This clone was detected once. The chain recombines TRBV10-3 with TRBJ2-7, with 7 positions matching TRBD2. Germline trimming cut 0 bases from V and 3 bases from J; bases unmatched to any gene: 5. The CDR3 length is 15 residues. Germline-derived CDR1 and CDR2 are ENHRY and SYGVKD. CDR3 sequence: CAISESGGSNYEQYF. The CDR3, as DNA: TGTGCCATCAGTGAGTCTGGCGGGAGCAACTACGAGCAGTACTTC.

The chain's CDR3 is CSVQQDILLFTEAFF. In nucleotides, the CDR3 is TGCAGCGTCCAACAAGACATTTTACTCTTCACTGAAGCTTTCTTT. This chain uses TRBV29-1 with TRBJ1-1; D not certain. This CDR3 has 15 amino acids. Per germline, CDR1 SQVTM and CDR2 ANQGSEA. Trimming took off 6 bases at V and 4 bases at J, with 21 bases between the two ends.

The CDR3 sequence: CASSEIAGRETQYF. The CDR3 coding sequence is TGTGCCAGCAGTGAGATAGCGGGTCGGGAGACCCAGTACTTC. This chain uses TRBV2 with TRBJ2-5; 7 bases are shared with TRBD2. The trim removed 3 bases at V and 5 bases at J, leaving 6 bases unmatched. The CDR3 extends over 14 amino acids. Germline values: CDR1 SNHLY, CDR2 FYNNEI.

The genes are TRBV7-9 and TRBJ2-3; 11 nucleotides line up with TRBD2. The germline V gene has CDR1 SEHNR and CDR2 FQNEAQ (reference sequence). This CDR3 has 17 residues. After removal of 2 bases from V and 5 bases from J, the junction contained 9 bases not matched to a gene. This chain's CDR3 is CASSLYGTSGSGDTQYF. In nucleotides, the CDR3 is TGTGCCAGCAGCTTATATGGTACTAGCGGGAGTGGAGATACGCAGTATTTT. Together with reference TRBV7-9 and TRBJ2-3, the CDR3 gives the full variable domain: DTGVSQNPRHKITKRGQNVTFRCDPISEHNRLYWYRQTLGQGPEFLTYFQNEAQLEKSRLLSDRFSAERPKGSFSTLEIQRTEQGDSAMYLCASSLYGTSGSGDTQYFGPGTRLTVL.

In its sample, this clone was seen once. CDR3: CASSASGTGYEKLFF. DNA of the CDR3: TGTGCCAGCAGCGCTTCCGGGACAGGGTATGAAAAACTGTTTTTT. The rearrangement uses TRBV7-6 and TRBJ1-4; 9 nucleotides match TRBD1. This CDR3 comprises 15 residues. The trim removed 5 bases at V and 6 bases at J, leaving 7 bases unmatched. Per germline, CDR1 SGHVS and CDR2 FNYEAQ.